The rows below give T cell receptor beta chains drawn from one sample of a study of T cell responses to AZD1222 COVID-19 vaccine. Assay used: immunoSEQ multiplex PCR; TCRdb lists only in-frame clones, some missing. In the table there are about 190,000 clones, roughly 93% of which are singletons. Sample: peripheral blood, taken on day 0 of AZD1222 vaccination. The origin of the receptors is an adult in good health. The CDR3 runs from the conserved cysteine through the conserved F or W. A D gene is named only where the DNA matches it firmly. Size tells how often a clone was seen (once, few, many) or the class of an expanded clone, and some rows leave it out.

D gene: -; J gene: TRBJ2-7; clone size: -; V gene: TRBV25-1; CDR3 DNA: TGTGCCAGCAGTGATTTCTCGGTGCAGTACTTC; CDR3 protein: CASSDFSVQYF
D gene: TRBD1; J gene: TRBJ1-2; clone size: -; V gene: TRBV5-1; CDR3 DNA: TGCGCCAGCAGCCCGGGACAGGGGGTCTATGGCTACACCTTC; CDR3 protein: CASSPGQGVYGYTF
D gene: TRBD1; J gene: TRBJ1-3; clone size: -; V gene: TRBV5-4; CDR3 DNA: TGTGCCAGCAGCTTGCCGGGACAGTTCGACTCTGGAAACACCATATATTTT; CDR3 protein: CASSLPGQFDSGNTIYF
D gene: TRBD2; J gene: TRBJ2-7; clone size: once; V gene: TRBV7-2; CDR3 DNA: TGTGCCAGCAGCCGGACTAGGATCTCCTACGAGCAGTACTTC; CDR3 protein: CASSRTRISYEQYF
D gene: -; J gene: TRBJ1-1; clone size: -; V gene: TRBV19; CDR3 DNA: TGTGCCAGCAGAGAGGGCCAGGGGACGAACACTGAAGCTTTCTTT; CDR3 protein: CASREGQGTNTEAFF
D gene: -; J gene: TRBJ1-2; clone size: -; V gene: TRBV27; CDR3 DNA: TGTGCCGGCGGGAGAGATGAGCGGGGCTACACCTTC; CDR3 protein: CAGGRDERGYTF
D gene: TRBD2; J gene: TRBJ2-7; clone size: -; V gene: TRBV28; CDR3 DNA: TGTGCCAGCAGTTGGGGAGGGAGGCCCTACGAGCAGTACTTC; CDR3 protein: CASSWGGRPYEQYF
D gene: TRBD2; J gene: TRBJ2-7; clone size: -; V gene: TRBV11-3; CDR3 DNA: TGTGCCAGCAGCCGGGGGGGCAGCGAGTACGAGCAGTACTTC; CDR3 protein: CASSRGGSEYEQYF
D gene: -; J gene: TRBJ2-6; clone size: -; V gene: TRBV5-6; CDR3 DNA: TGTGCCAGCATGTACGGGCCAGGGGCCGGGGCCAACGTCCTGACTTTC; CDR3 protein: CASMYGPGAGANVLTF
D gene: -; J gene: TRBJ1-5; clone size: once; V gene: TRBV9; CDR3 DNA: TGTGCCAGCAGCCGAGGGTATCGACCCCAGCATTTT; CDR3 protein: CASSRGYRPQHF